The following is a TCR beta chain sequence with its context. Its antigen remains unidentified. Each PCR replicate from the sorted subsets contained around 0.2 ug DNA, which is 30,000 or so T cell genomes. Only in-frame clones appear in the TCRdb table, and some are missing; sequencing was by immunoSEQ multiplex PCR. The sample includes millions of clones, 85% to 95% of them seen just once. The CDR3 contains 14 residues. CDR1 SGHTA and CDR2 FQGTGA come from the germline V gene. Trimming took 0 bases from V and 7 from J, leaving 12 bases between them. The data are from a study of shared clonotypes between healthy human individuals. Overall study: For every donor, three CD4 naive, three CD4 memory, two CD8 naive and one CD8 memory plates were used. Broader study findings: Expectations were that clonotype sharing among donors would be affected by sequencing depth. A limitation of the genetic and exposure-history diversity represented arose from few donors.

The chain uses TRBV7-3 and TRBJ1-1; possible D gene TRBD1, 6 bases. This receptor was identified in a man between 18 and 35 years old in good health. Sequencing used naive CD4+ T cells sorted from blood. Subset of the sample: CD45RA+ positively selected. DNA for the CDR3: TGTGCCAGCAGCTTAACGGGCGAACAGGGTGAAGCTTTCTTT. Translating gives CASSLTGEQGEAFF.